The 15 T cell receptor beta chains presented below share a single source sample, sequenced in a study of T-cell memory formation after mild COVID-19. TCRdb reprocessed the 5' RACE reads via MiXCR and lists one record per CDR3 protein. The table shows 200,000 or so distinct CDR3 sequences, with roughly 17% occurring only once. Sequencing was carried out using PBMCs or a T cell subset sorted from them (not recorded which). Receptors originate from an adult woman who had mild COVID-19 (a few samples of this study predate the infection). Cell type and time point are not known.

This clonotype was seen many times. The genes are TRBV9 and TRBJ1-2, with TRBD1 matching 9 bases. The CDR3 loop spans 15 amino acids. CDR1 is SGDLS, CDR2 YYNGEE, per germline. The V gene end was trimmed by 2 bases and the J gene end by 4 bases; junction bases not matched to a gene: 6. In DNA, the CDR3 is TGTGCCAGCAGCGTCATGGACAGGGGCCCCTATGGCTACACCTTC. This codes for CASSVMDRGPYGYTF. Full variable domain (outside the CDR3, taken from reference TRBV9 and TRBJ1-2): DSGVTQTPKHLITATGQRVTLRCSPRSGDLSVYWYQQSLDQGLQFLIQYYNGEERAKGNILERFSAQQFPDLHSELNLSSLELGDSALYFCASSVMDRGPYGYTFGSGTRLTVV.

CDR3 DNA: TGCGCCAGCAGCTTGGATGCGGGGGGGGTTTTGTTCTTC. Its protein product is CASSLDAGGVLFF. The genes are TRBV5-1 and TRBJ2-1; 9 bases agree with TRBD2. The CDR3 contains 13 residues. CDR1 is SGHRS, CDR2 YFSETQ, per germline. With 0 bases clipped from V and 15 bases from J, the junction kept 7 bases outside the gene matches. Looking up the rest from reference TRBV5-1 and TRBJ2-1 gives the full variable domain: KAGVTQTPRYLIKTRGQQVTLSCSPISGHRSVSWYQQTPGQGLQFLFEYFSETQRNKGNFPGRFSGRQFSNSRSEMNVSTLELGDSALYLCASSLDAGGVLFFGPGTRLTVL.

This clonotype has a handful of counts. DNA for the CDR3: TGTGCCAGCAGCCAAGACGTGAATCAGCCCCAGCATTTT. This encodes CASSQDVNQPQHF. V and J are TRBV3-1 and TRBJ1-5; D gene ambiguous. Trimming left V 0 bases short and J 4 bases short, with 4 bases between. CDR3 length: 13 residues. Germline V gene data show CDR1 as LGHDT and CDR2 as YNNKEL (reference sequence).

This clonotype was counted a few times. This chain uses TRBV11-2 with TRBJ2-5, with 9 bases aligning to TRBD2. Germline V CDR1 and CDR2: SGHAT, FQNNGV. The CDR3 has 16 amino acids. J was trimmed by 2 bases and V by 3 bases; bases with no gene match: 7. CDR3 residues: CASSFGAGGRQETQYF. The CDR3 bases are TGTGCCAGCAGCTTTGGCGCGGGAGGGCGGCAAGAGACCCAGTACTTC.

This clonotype has more than one count but fewer than ten. This chain links TRBV12-3 or TRBV12-4 with TRBJ2-2; 11 nucleotides match TRBD1. The CDR3 extends over 13 amino acids. Trimming cost V 5 bases and J 8 bases; bases outside gene matches: 1. This chain's CDR3 is CASSRDRGGELFF. The CDR3 DNA reads TGTGCCAGCAGTCGGGACAGGGGGGGGGAGCTGTTTTTT.

V usage is TRBV4-3 and J usage is TRBJ2-7, with 8 positions matching TRBD2. V dropped 4 bases and J dropped 0; count of bases not matched to a gene: 5. Germline V CDR1 and CDR2: LGHNA, YSLEER. This CDR3 is 15 amino acids long. CDR3 in amino acids: CASSPTSAVSYEQYF. DNA of the CDR3: TGCGCCAGCAGCCCGACTAGCGCCGTCTCCTACGAGCAGTACTTC.

This chain joins TRBV5-1 and TRBJ2-3; D gene uncertain. Germline CDR1 SGHRS, CDR2 YFSETQ. Trimming shortened V by 4 bases and J by 0 bases, and 12 bases separated the two germline ends. There are 15 residues in the CDR3. The CDR3 is CASSLALTSTDTQYF. For the CDR3, the DNA is TGCGCCAGCAGCCTGGCATTAACTAGCACAGATACGCAGTATTTT.

The rearrangement uses TRBV19 and TRBJ2-5, with no clear D. The CDR3 covers 12 residues. The ends were cut back, 6 bases at V and 5 bases at J, with 10 bases in the middle. Germline CDR1 LNHDA, CDR2 SQIVND (reference sequence). The CDR3 region has the DNA TGTGCCAGTAGAACCTCTGGGGAGACCCAGTACTTC. It codes for CASRTSGETQYF.

The chain employs TRBV6-2 or TRBV6-3 and TRBJ2-7; 8 positions agree with TRBD1. CDR1 MNHEY and CDR2 SVGEGT come from the germline V gene. The CDR3 has 15 residues. After removal of 6 bases from V and 5 bases from J, the junction contained 12 bases not matched to a gene. The chain's CDR3 is CASRPSGQGKHEQYF. CDR3 DNA: TGTGCCAGCAGGCCCTCCGGACAGGGAAAGCACGAGCAGTACTTC.

The rearrangement joins TRBV7-2 to TRBJ2-5, with 11 bases that match TRBD1. Germline V gene lookup returns CDR1 SGHTA and CDR2 FQGNSA. The length of the CDR3 is 15 residues. V lost 5 bases and J lost 6; bases outside the gene matches: 8. For the CDR3, the DNA is TGTGCCAGCAGCAGCCGGACAGGGGGCTTAAAGACCCAGTACTTC. Protein: CASSSRTGGLKTQYF. The full variable domain, rest sourced from reference TRBV7-2 and TRBJ2-5, is GAGVSQSPSNKVTEKGKDVELRCDPISGHTALYWYRQSLGQGLEFLIYFQGNSAPDKSGLPSDRFSAERTGGSVSTLTIQRTQQEDSAVYLCASSSRTGGLKTQYFGPGTRLLVL.

J is TRBJ1-1 and V is TRBV20-1; 9 positions match TRBD1. CDR1 DFQATT and CDR2 SNEGSKA come from the germline V gene (reference sequence). The CDR3 has 11 residues. V lost 4 bases and J lost 7; bases outside the gene matches: 1. CDR3 DNA sequence: TGCAGTGCTACGGACAGGGGTGAAGCTTTCTTT. It yields the protein CSATDRGEAFF.

The table lists this clonotype with many counts. The chain combines TRBV6-1 with TRBJ2-7; perhaps TRBD1 as D (6 bases). Germline-derived CDR1 and CDR2 are MNHNS and SASEGT. CDR3 length: 14 amino acids. Trimming took off 6 bases at V and 2 bases at J, with 14 bases between the two ends. CDR3 protein: CASSAQGGPYEQYF. The CDR3 DNA follows: TGTGCCAGCAGCGCGCAAGGGGGTCCCTACGAGCAGTACTTC.

The CDR3 here is CASSWAGGVYGYTF. The CDR3 region has the DNA TGTGCCAGCAGCTGGGCCGGGGGGGTCTATGGCTACACCTTC. The chain carries TRBV3-1 and TRBJ1-2; possible D gene TRBD1, 5 bases. The CDR3 covers 14 residues. Trimming cost V 5 bases and J 4 bases, with 14 bases left between them. CDR1 and CDR2 from the germline V gene are LGHDT and YNNKEL (reference sequence).

The V gene is TRBV12-3 or TRBV12-4, the J gene TRBJ1-1; D possibly corresponds to TRBD1 (6 bases). This CDR3 has 13 residues. V lost 9 bases and J 3 bases, leaving 14 bases between the germline ends. The CDR3 region has the DNA TGTGCCAGTCAGGGGATTCCGCACACTGAAGCTTTCTTT. It encodes CASQGIPHTEAFF.

CDR3 loop: CASSLGQTSNYGYTF. The CDR3 DNA reads TGTGCCAGCAGTTTAGGACAGACCTCTAACTATGGCTACACCTTC. The chain has TRBV12-3 or TRBV12-4 and TRBJ1-2; D may be TRBD1 (5 bases). V lost 1 base, J lost 0 bases, and 9 bases lay in between. The length of the CDR3 is 15 residues.